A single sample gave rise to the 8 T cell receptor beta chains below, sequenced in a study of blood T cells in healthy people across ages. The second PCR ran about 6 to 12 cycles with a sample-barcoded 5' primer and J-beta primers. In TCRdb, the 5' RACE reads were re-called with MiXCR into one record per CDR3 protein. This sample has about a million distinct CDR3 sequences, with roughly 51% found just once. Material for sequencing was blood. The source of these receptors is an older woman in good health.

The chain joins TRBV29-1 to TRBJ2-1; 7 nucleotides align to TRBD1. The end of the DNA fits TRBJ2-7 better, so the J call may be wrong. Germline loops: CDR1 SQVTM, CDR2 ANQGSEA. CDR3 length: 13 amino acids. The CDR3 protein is CSVRDRSYNEQYF. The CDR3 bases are TGCAGCGTCCGGGACAGAAGCTACAATGAGCAGTACTTC.

CDR3: CASRPINYGYTF. CDR3 DNA: TGTGCCAGCAGACCTATTAACTATGGCTACACCTTC. V usage is TRBV2 and J usage is TRBJ1-2; D is unresolved. Germline CDR1 reads SNHLY; CDR2 reads FYNNEI. With 6 bases removed from V and 1 base from J, the gap between germline ends came to 6 bases. The CDR3 is 12 amino acids.

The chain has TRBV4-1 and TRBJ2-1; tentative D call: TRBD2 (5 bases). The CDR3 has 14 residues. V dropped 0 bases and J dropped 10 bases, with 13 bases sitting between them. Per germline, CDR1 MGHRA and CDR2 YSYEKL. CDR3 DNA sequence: TGCGCCAGCAGCCAAGACGGGGAAACCTACGAGCAGTTCTTC. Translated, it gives CASSQDGETYEQFF.

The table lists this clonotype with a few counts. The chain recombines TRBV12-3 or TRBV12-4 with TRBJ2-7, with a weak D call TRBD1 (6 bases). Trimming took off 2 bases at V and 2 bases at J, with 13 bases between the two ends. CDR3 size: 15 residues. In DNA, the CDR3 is TGTGCCAGCAGTTTAAGGTTGCAGGGGCCCTACGAGCAGTACTTC. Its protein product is CASSLRLQGPYEQYF.

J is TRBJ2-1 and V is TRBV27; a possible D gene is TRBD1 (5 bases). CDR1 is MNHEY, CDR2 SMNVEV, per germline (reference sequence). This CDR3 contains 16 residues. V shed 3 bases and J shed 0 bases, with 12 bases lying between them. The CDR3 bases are TGTGCCAGCAGTTTCCTAGGGGTGCGCTCCTACAATGAGCAGTTCTTC. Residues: CASSFLGVRSYNEQFF.

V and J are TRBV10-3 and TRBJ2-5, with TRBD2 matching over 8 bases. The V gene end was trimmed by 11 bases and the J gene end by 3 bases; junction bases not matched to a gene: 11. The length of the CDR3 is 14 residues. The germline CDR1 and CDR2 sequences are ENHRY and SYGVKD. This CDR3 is CALRGAGVEETQYF. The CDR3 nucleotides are TGTGCCTTGCGGGGGGCGGGAGTAGAAGAGACCCAGTACTTC.

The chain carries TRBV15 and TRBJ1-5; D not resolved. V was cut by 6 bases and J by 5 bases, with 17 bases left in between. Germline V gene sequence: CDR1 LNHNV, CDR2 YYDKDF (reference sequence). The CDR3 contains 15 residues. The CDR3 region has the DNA TGTGCCACCAGAGGCGGCGGAGGGCGGTATCAGCCCCAGCATTTT. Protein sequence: CATRGGGGRYQPQHF.

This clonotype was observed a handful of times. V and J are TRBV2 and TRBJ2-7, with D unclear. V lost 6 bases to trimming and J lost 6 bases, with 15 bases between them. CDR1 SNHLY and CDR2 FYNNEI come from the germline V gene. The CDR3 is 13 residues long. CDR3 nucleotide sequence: TGTGCCAGCAGCCTAAGTCGGGTCTTCGAGCAGTACTTC. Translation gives CASSLSRVFEQYF.